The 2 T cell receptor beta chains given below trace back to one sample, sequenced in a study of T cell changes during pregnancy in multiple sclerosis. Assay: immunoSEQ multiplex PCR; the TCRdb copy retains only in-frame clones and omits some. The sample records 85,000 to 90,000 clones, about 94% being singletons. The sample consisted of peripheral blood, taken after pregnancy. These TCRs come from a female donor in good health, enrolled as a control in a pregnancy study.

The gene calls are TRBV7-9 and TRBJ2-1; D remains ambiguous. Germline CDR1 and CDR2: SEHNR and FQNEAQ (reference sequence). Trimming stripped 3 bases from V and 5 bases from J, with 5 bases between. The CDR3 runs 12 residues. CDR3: CASSLIDNEQFF. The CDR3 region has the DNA TGTGCCAGCAGCTTGATAGACAATGAGCAGTTCTTC.

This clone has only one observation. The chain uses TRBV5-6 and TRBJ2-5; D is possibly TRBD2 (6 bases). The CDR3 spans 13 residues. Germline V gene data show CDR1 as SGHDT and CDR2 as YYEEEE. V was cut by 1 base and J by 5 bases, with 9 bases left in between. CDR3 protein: CASSLIRGETQYF. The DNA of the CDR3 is TGTGCCAGCAGCTTGATTCGGGGGGAGACCCAGTACTTC.